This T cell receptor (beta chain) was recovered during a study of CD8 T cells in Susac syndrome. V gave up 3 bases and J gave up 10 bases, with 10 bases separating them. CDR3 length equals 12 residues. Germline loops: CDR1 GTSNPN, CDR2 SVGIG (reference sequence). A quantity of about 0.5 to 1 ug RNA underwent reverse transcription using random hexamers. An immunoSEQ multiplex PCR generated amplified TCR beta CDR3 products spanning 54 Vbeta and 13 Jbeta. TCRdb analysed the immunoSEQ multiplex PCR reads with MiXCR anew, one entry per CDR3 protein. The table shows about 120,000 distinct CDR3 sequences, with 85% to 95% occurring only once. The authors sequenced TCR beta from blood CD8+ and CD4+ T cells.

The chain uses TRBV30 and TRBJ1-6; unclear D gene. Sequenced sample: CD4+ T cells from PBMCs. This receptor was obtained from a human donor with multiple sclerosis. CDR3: CAWRFGESPLHF. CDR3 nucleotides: TGTGCCTGGAGATTTGGGGAGTCACCCCTCCACTTT.